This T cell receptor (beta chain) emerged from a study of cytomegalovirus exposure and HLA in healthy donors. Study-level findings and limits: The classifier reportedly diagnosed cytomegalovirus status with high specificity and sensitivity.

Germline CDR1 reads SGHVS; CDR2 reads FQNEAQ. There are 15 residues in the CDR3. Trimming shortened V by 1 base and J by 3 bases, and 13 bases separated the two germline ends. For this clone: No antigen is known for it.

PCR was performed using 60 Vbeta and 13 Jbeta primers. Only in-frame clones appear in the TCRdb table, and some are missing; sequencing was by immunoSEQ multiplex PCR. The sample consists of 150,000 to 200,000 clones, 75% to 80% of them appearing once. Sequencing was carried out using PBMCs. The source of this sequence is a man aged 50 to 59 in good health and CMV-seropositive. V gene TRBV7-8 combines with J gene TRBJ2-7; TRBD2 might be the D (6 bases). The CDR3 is CASSLGSVRDYEQYV. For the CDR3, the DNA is TGTGCCAGCAGCTTAGGTTCTGTGCGGGACTACGAGCAGTACGTC.